This entry is about one TCR beta chain. The CDR3 does not close with the conserved phenylalanine or tryptophan, likely indicating a read error. Because the CDR3's place on the DNA is in doubt, the DNA is left out and the CDR3 is given as listed by TCRdb. The germline V gene encodes CDR1 SEHNR and CDR2 FQNEAQ (reference sequence). The CDR3 extends over 16 residues, inclusive of both ends. MiXCR, run by TCRdb on the PCR reads, gives a single entry per CDR3 protein. Seen here are 15,000 to 20,000 distinct CDR3 sequences, around 40% observed once, and the top ten hold just under 20%. These data come from a study of tumor-infiltrating lymphocytes in oesophageal squamous cell carcinoma.

This receptor was obtained from a male donor with esophageal squamous cell carcinoma. The sample consisted of esophageal tumor tissue. The chain links TRBV7-9 to TRBJ2-3; no check of the table's D call, TRBD2, against the DNA was made. This chain's CDR3 is CASSPQRAQETQYFGP.